Included here is one TCR beta chain sequence, with context. Which antigen it targets is not known. No much larger clonotype is one base removed from it; base qualities were not supplied. The sample comes from a study of pediatric ulcerative colitis (dated by TCRdb to between 2019 and 2020). Some background on the complete study: Pancolitis was present in over 5 ulcerative colitis patients and left-sided colitis in two, and histology consistent with ulcerative colitis was found in all of these patients. Using the Pediatric Ulcerative Colitis Activity Index, a couple of patients were classed as having mild disease, several as having moderate disease and three as having acute severe colitis. From fewer than ten newly diagnosed, treatment-naive pediatric ulcerative colitis patients and a few non-IBD control children, paired blood and rectal samples were collected. Points the paper makes about the study in general: T cells from blood may have been included in the rectal pinch biopsies, particularly in patients with overt colitis. Controls, mild-moderate and acute severe colitis patients were separated by rectal repertoire features, and reduced rectal diversity due to clonal expansions was observed in acute severe colitis. Because the repertoires came from total lymphocyte DNA, rare subsets such as regulatory T cells may have patterns that are not reflected. Autologous blood-rectal clonal overlap was significantly higher in ulcerative colitis patients than in controls, suggesting increased T cell trafficking to inflamed tissue. For technical reasons, the blood samples of two patients yielded substantially fewer templates, so those samples were excluded from the blood-rectal overlap analysis. A couple of rectal CDR3 clonotypes were found in every ulcerative colitis patient but in no control. The healthy control group was small, with only four individuals.

During colonoscopy, one to two rectal pinch biopsies were obtained for research purposes. Before the diagnostic colonoscopy, none of the ulcerative colitis patients had been given immunosuppressive medication. Before DNA isolation, rectal biopsies were subjected to proteinase K digestion. The Wizard kit (Promega) was used to extract genomic DNA from both blood and intestinal samples. Using the immunoSEQ TRB Survey service, rearranged CDR3 beta regions were amplified from genomic DNA with multiplex V and J primers. To keep sequencing depth equal across samples, survey-level depth of up to 500,000 reads per sample was applied. The libraries were purified, combined into pools and sequenced with Illumina technology. In the authors' own workflow: immunoSEQ online tools were used for productive clonality, sample overlap, pairwise scatters, CDR3 beta length, V/D/J gene usage and productiveness. Calculated diversity was defined as the number of unique rearrangements divided by total templates times 100, and Shannon and Simpson indices were additionally computed. Z-score normalized data were analyzed by principal component analysis with the R prcomp function and the ggbiplot package. Morisita's index was used to quantify blood-rectal clonal overlap within each subject. TCRdb limited this immuneACCESS table to in-frame rearrangements with V and J called. A share of clones is missing; checked studies link under half to unresolved V genes, and the rest is unexplained. From that table come the V and J calls and clone size; the DNA was used to work out D and trimming. Present in this sample are 17,000 or so clones, about 74% of which were seen just once. Of the sample, 3.4% falls within the top ten clones.

The CDR3 goes from the cysteine to the phenylalanine over 16 residues. Of all the DNA, just the CDR3 is kept, 48 bases in frame from base 1. CDR1 is given as MRHNA and CDR2 as SNTAGT, both from the germline V gene. The V and J ends are trimmed by 2 bases and 2 bases, leaving 15 bases between them. Sample: gut tissue. The sequence was collected from a girl aged 5-17 years with moderate ulcerative colitis. Recombination connected TRBV6-4 to TRBJ1-1, with the D gene too uncertain to name. The DNA sequence is TGTGCCAGCAGTGACGGTCGGATGGTTAGAAACACTGAAGCTTTCTTT. This encodes CASSDGRMVRNTEAFF.